This T cell receptor beta chain was identified in a study of vaccination effects on CD4 cells after COVID-19. For the study at large: For each well, some 1.9 million PBMC were cultured with 8.5 to 10 IU/ml IL-2 and about 9.9 ug/ml peptides. Study results and caveats: Healthy vaccinees' vaccine-induced clones included only 1 of 255 that recognized common cold coronaviruses.

This clone was seen a handful of times. Its specificity is not known. The table came from immunoSEQ multiplex PCR; TCRdb's copy has only in-frame clones and leaves some out. The repertoire holds 45,000 to 75,000 clones, roughly 80% seen once, with 2.5% to 3.5% in the top ten. The length of the CDR3 is 16 residues. The V gene's germline CDR1 is KGHSH and CDR2 LQKENI. Trimming took off 4 bases at V and 5 bases at J, with 17 bases between the two ends. Between days 9 and 11 of culture, CD4+ T cells were separated out. Vaccine recipients, nucleocapsid antibody negative, had no prior SARS-CoV-2 infection. Days 3 and 7 saw half the medium replaced with IL-2 medium.

The specimen was CD4+ T cells from PBMCs cultured without peptide, collected before COVID-19 vaccination. The clonotype originates from a human donor who received a COVID-19 vaccine. The V call is TRBV18, the J call TRBJ1-4, with D maybe TRBD1 (5 bases). The CDR3 protein is CASSQNRDRMNEKLFF. In DNA, the CDR3 is TGTGCCAGCTCACAAAATAGAGACAGAATGAATGAAAAACTGTTTTTT.